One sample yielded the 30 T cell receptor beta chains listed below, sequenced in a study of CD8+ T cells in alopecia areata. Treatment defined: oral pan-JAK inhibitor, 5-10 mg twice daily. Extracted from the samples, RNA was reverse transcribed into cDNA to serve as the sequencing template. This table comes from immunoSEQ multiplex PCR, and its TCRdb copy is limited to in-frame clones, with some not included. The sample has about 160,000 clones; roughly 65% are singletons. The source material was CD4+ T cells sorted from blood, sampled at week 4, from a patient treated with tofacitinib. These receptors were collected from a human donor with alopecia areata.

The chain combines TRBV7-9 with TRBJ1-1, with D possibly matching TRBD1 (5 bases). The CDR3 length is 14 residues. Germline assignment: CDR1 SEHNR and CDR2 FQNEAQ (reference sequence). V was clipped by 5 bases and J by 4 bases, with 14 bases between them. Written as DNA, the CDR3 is TGTGCCAGCAGCGCCCCCCAGGGACTCACTGAAGCTTTCTTT. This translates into CASSAPQGLTEAFF.

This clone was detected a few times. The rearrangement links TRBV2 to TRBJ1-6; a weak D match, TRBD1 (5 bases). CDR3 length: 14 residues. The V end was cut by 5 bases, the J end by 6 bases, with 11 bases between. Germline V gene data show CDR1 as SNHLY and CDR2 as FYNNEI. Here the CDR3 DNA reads TGTGCCAGCAGTCTGGCACAGGCTAATTCACCCCTCCACTTT. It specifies CASSLAQANSPLHF. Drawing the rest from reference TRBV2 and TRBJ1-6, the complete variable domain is EPEVTQTPSHQVTQMGQEVILRCVPISNHLYFYWYRQILGQKVEFLVSFYNNEISEKSEIFDDQFSVERPDGSNFTLKIRSTKLEDSAMYFCASSLAQANSPLHFGNGTRLTVT.

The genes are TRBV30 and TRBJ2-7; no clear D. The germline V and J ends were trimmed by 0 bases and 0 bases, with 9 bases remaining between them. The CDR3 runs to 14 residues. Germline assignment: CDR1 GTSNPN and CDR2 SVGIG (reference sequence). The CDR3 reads CAWSVEQLSYEQYF. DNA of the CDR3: TGTGCCTGGAGTGTTGAGCAGCTCTCCTACGAGCAGTACTTC. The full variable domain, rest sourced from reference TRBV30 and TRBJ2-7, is SQTIHQWPATLVQPVGSPLSLECTVEGTSNPNLYWYRQAAGRGLQLLFYSVGIGQISSEVPQNLSASRPQDRQFILSSKKLLLSDSGFYLCAWSVEQLSYEQYFGPGTRLTVT.

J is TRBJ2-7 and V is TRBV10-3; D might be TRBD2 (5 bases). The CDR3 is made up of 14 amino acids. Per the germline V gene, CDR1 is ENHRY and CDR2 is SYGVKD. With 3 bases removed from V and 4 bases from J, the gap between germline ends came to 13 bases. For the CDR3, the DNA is TGTGCCATCAGTGAAGGAGCGGACTTTTACGAGCAGTACTTC. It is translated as CAISEGADFYEQYF.

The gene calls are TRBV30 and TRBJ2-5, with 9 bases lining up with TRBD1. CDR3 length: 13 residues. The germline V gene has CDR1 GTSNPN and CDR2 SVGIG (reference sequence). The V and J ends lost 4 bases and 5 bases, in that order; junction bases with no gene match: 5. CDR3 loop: CAWILQGAETQYF. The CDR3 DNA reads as TGTGCCTGGATTCTACAGGGGGCTGAGACCCAGTACTTC. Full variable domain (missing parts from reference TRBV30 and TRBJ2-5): SQTIHQWPATLVQPVGSPLSLECTVEGTSNPNLYWYRQAAGRGLQLLFYSVGIGQISSEVPQNLSASRPQDRQFILSSKKLLLSDSGFYLCAWILQGAETQYFGPGTRLLVL.

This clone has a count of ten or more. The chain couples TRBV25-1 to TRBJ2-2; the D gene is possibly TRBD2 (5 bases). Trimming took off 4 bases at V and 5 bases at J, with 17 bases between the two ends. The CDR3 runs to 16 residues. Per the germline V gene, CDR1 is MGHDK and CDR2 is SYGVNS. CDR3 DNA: TGTGCCAGCAGTGCCCCGGATCACAGAGGGACCGGGGAGCTGTTTTTT. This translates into CASSAPDHRGTGELFF.

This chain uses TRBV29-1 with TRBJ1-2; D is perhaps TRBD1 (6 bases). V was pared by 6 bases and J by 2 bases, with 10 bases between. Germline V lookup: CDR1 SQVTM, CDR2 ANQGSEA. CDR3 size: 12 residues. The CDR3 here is CSVGAGNYGYTF. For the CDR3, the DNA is TGCAGCGTGGGGGCAGGGAACTATGGCTACACCTTC.

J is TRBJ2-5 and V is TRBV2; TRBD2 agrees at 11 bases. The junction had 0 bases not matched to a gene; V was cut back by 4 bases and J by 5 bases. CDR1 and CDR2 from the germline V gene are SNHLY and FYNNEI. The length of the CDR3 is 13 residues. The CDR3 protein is CASSGLAGETQYF. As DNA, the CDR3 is TGTGCCAGCAGTGGACTAGCGGGGGAGACCCAGTACTTC. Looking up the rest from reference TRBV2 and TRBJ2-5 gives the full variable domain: EPEVTQTPSHQVTQMGQEVILRCVPISNHLYFYWYRQILGQKVEFLVSFYNNEISEKSEIFDDQFSVERPDGSNFTLKIRSTKLEDSAMYFCASSGLAGETQYFGPGTRLLVL.

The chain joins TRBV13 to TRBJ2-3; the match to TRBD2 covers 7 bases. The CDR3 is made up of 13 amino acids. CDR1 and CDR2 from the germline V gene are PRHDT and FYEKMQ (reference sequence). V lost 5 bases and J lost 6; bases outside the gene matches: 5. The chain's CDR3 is CASSPTSMDTQYF. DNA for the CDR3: TGTGCCAGCAGCCCGACTAGCATGGATACGCAGTATTTT.

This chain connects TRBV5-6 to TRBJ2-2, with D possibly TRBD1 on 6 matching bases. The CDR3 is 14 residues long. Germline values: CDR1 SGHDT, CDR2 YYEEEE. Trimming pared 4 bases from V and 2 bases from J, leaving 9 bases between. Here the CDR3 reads CASSLDRNTGELFF. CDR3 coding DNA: TGTGCCAGCAGCCTGGACAGAAACACCGGGGAGCTGTTTTTT.

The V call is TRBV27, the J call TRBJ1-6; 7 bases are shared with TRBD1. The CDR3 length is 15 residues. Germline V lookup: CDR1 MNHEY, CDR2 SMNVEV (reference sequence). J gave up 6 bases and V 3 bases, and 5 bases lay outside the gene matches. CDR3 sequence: CASSFGQAANSPLHF. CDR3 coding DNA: TGTGCCAGCAGTTTCGGACAGGCGGCTAATTCACCCCTCCACTTT.

The CDR3 is CASSRRGLLYEQYF. Written as DNA, the CDR3 is TGTGCCAGCAGCCGCAGGGGACTGCTCTACGAGCAGTACTTC. This chain joins TRBV11-2 and TRBJ2-7, with D perhaps TRBD1 or TRBD2 (6 bases each). V shed 5 bases and J shed 3 bases, with 14 bases lying between them. This CDR3 contains 14 residues. The germline CDR1 and CDR2 sequences are SGHAT and FQNNGV.

The CDR3: CSVEAHGLAGFEFF. The CDR3 nucleotides read TGCAGCGTTGAAGCTCATGGACTAGCGGGGTTTGAGTTCTTC. The V gene is TRBV29-1, the J gene TRBJ2-1; 12 nucleotides match TRBD2. The germline CDR1 and CDR2 sequences are SQVTM and ANQGSEA. The V segment lost 1 base and the J segment 14 bases; nucleotides outside the gene matches: 9. The CDR3 contains 14 residues.

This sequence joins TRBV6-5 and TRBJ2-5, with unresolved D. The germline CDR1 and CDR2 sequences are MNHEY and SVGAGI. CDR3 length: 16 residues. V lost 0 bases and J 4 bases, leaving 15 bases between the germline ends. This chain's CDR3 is CASSYSLAQVGETQYF. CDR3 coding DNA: TGTGCCAGCAGTTACTCTCTGGCGCAGGTAGGAGAGACCCAGTACTTC.

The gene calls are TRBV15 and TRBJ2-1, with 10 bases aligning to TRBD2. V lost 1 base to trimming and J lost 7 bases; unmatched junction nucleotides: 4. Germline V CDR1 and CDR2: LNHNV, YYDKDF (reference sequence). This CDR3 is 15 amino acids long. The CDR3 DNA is TGTGCCACCAGCAGAGTTGTTAGCGGGGGGAATGAGCAGTTCTTC. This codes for CATSRVVSGGNEQFF.

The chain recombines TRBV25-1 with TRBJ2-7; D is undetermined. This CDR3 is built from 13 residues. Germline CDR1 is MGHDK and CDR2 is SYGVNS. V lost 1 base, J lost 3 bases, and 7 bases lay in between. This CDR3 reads CASSESNNYEQYF. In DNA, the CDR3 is TGTGCCAGCAGTGAATCAAATAACTACGAGCAGTACTTC.

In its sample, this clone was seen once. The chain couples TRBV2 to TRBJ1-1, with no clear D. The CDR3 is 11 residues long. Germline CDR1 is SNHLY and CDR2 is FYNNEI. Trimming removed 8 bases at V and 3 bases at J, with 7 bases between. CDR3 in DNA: TGTGCCAGCTTGGCTTACACTGAAGCTTTCTTT. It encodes CASLAYTEAFF. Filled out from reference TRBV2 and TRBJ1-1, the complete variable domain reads EPEVTQTPSHQVTQMGQEVILRCVPISNHLYFYWYRQILGQKVEFLVSFYNNEISEKSEIFDDQFSVERPDGSNFTLKIRSTKLEDSAMYFCASLAYTEAFFGQGTRLTVV.

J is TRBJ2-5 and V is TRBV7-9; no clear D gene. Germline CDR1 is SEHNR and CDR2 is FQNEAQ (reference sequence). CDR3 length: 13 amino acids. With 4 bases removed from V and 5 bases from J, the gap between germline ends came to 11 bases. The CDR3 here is CASSSISPETQYF. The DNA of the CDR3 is TGTGCCAGCAGCTCGATAAGCCCGGAGACCCAGTACTTC.

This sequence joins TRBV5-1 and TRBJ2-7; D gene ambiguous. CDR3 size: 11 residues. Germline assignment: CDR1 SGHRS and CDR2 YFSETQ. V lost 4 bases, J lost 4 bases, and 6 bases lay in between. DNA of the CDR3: TGCGCCAGCAGCCGTGGGTACGAGCAGTACTTC. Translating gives CASSRGYEQYF.

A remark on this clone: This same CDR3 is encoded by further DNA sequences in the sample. CDR3 DNA: TGCGCCAGCAGCTCCACAGATACGCAGTATTTT. It encodes CASSSTDTQYF. The chain joins TRBV5-1 to TRBJ2-3; D call uncertain. The CDR3 runs to 11 residues. Germline loops: CDR1 SGHRS, CDR2 YFSETQ. Trimming shortened V by 3 bases and J by 2 bases, and 1 base separated the two germline ends.

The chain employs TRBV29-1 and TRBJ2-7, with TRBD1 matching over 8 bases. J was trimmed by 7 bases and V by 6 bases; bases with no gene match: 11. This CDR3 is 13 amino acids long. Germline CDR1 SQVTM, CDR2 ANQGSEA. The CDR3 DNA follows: TGCAGCGTCGAATACAGGGGGATAGGAGAGCAGTACTTC. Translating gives CSVEYRGIGEQYF.

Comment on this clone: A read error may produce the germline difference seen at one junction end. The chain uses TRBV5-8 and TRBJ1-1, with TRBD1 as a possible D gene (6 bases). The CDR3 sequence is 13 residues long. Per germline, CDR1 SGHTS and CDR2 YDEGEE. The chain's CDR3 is CASSLGGLRQAFF. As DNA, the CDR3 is TGTGCCAGCAGTTTGGGGGGCCTTCGACAAGCTTTCTTT.

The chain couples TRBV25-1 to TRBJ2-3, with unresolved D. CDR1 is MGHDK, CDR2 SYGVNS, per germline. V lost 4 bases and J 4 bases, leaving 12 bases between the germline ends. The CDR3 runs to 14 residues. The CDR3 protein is CASSGPLRADTQYF. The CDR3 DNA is TGTGCCAGCAGTGGCCCGTTACGGGCAGATACGCAGTATTTT.

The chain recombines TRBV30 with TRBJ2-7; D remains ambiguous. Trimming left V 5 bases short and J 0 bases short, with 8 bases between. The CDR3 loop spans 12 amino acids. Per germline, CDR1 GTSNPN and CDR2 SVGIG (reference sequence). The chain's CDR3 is CAWVLSSYEQYF. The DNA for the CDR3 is TGTGCCTGGGTGTTAAGCTCCTACGAGCAGTACTTC.

DNA for the CDR3: TGCGCCAGCAGCGAAAGGCGGGGGGCCCAAGAGACCCAGTACTTC. It is translated as CASSERRGAQETQYF. The V and J genes are TRBV5-1 and TRBJ2-5; the match to TRBD2 covers 8 bases. CDR1 is SGHRS and CDR2 is YFSETQ in the germline V gene. The CDR3 is 15 residues long. The trim removed 4 bases at V and 1 base at J, leaving 6 bases unmatched.

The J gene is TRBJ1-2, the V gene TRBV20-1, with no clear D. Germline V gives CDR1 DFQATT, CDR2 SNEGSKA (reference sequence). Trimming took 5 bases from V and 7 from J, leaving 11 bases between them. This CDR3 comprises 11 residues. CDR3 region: CSARDEGGYTF. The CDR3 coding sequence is TGCAGTGCTCGTGATGAGGGTGGCTACACCTTC.

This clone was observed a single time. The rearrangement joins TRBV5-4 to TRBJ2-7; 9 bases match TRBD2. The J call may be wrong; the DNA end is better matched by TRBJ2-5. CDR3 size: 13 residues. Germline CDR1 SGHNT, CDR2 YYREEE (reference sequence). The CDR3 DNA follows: TGTGCCAGCAGCTATAGCGGGGGAGAGACCCAGTACTTC. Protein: CASSYSGGETQYF.

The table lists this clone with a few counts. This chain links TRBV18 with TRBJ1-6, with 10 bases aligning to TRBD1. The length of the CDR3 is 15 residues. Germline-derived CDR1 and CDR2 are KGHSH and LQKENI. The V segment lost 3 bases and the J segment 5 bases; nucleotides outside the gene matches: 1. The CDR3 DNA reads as TGTGCCAGCTCACCTGGGACAGGGGATAATTCACCCCTCCACTTT. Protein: CASSPGTGDNSPLHF.

CDR3 sequence (DNA): TGTGCCTGGAAACCCGGGACTACCTCCTACAATGAGCAGTTCTTC. Its protein product is CAWKPGTTSYNEQFF. This chain links TRBV30 with TRBJ2-1, with 7 bases identical to TRBD2. Germline CDR1 GTSNPN, CDR2 SVGIG (reference sequence). V lost 4 bases and J lost 0; bases outside the gene matches: 6. The length of the CDR3 is 15 residues.

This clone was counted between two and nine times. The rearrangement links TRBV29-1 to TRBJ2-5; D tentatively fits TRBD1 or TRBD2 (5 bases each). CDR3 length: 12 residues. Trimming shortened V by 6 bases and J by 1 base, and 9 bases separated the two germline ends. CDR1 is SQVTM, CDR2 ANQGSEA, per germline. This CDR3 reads CSVGTTQETQYF. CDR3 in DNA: TGCAGCGTCGGGACGACCCAAGAGACCCAGTACTTC.